Shown below are 26 T cell receptor beta chains from a single sample sequenced in a study of T cells after yellow fever vaccination. TCRdb passed the 5' RACE reads through MiXCR, listing each CDR3 protein once. The sample holds approximately 70,000 distinct CDR3 sequences, over 6% seen once. The material sequenced was CD8+ T cells sorted from PBMCs, taken about 49 days after the first yellow fever vaccination. These receptors all come from a man between 18 and 29 years old who received the YFV17D yellow fever vaccine.

This clonotype was detected ten times or more. The chain recombines TRBV4-1 with TRBJ1-2; 7 bases are a match to TRBD1. The CDR3 has 16 residues. CDR1 MGHRA and CDR2 YSYEKL come from the germline V gene. V was clipped by 2 bases and J by 4 bases; unmatched bases: 10. The CDR3 nucleotides are TGCGCCAGCAGCCAAAACCAGGACAGGAACCTCTATGGCTACACCTTC. Protein: CASSQNQDRNLYGYTF.

This clonotype was seen only a few times. J is TRBJ2-3 and V is TRBV27; weak D call: TRBD1 (6 bases). The CDR3 runs 11 residues. Deletions cut 11 bases from V and 5 bases from J, with 11 bases between. Germline CDR1 reads MNHEY; CDR2 reads SMNVEV (reference sequence). CDR3: CAFRDKDTQYF. The CDR3 DNA sequence: TGTGCCTTCCGGGACAAAGATACGCAGTATTTT.

This clonotype came up many times. The chain links TRBV3-1 to TRBJ2-1; D remains ambiguous. From germline, CDR1 is LGHDT and CDR2 YNNKEL (reference sequence). V lost 3 bases, J lost 4 bases, and 16 bases lay in between. CDR3 length: 16 residues. This chain's CDR3 is CASSHLPPLGYNEQFF. DNA for the CDR3: TGTGCCAGCAGCCACCTACCCCCTCTCGGGTACAATGAGCAGTTCTTC.

This clonotype was recorded at least ten times. The chain couples TRBV12-3 or TRBV12-4 to TRBJ2-7, with a weak D call TRBD2 (6 bases). V dropped 8 bases and J dropped 1 base, with 15 bases sitting between them. The CDR3 has 14 residues. CDR3 DNA: TGTGCCAGCGCCTGGCGGGGCAGATCCTACGAGCAGTACTTC. Translation: CASAWRGRSYEQYF.

This clonotype has more than one count but fewer than ten. The rearrangement joins TRBV7-2 to TRBJ2-7, with unresolved D. The CDR3 length is 13 residues. V was cut by 5 bases and J by 2 bases, with 10 bases left in between. Per the germline V gene, CDR1 is SGHTA and CDR2 is FQGNSA. Written as DNA, the CDR3 is TGTGCCAGCAGCCTGCACCCTACCTACGAGCAGTACGTC. Amino acids: CASSLHPTYEQYV.

This clonotype was observed many times. The chain combines TRBV4-2 with TRBJ2-1, with D possibly being TRBD1 or TRBD2 (6 bases each). The CDR3 covers 14 residues. CDR1 and CDR2 from the germline V gene are LGHNA and YNFKEQ. V lost 1 base, J lost 7 bases, and 11 bases lay in between. CDR3 DNA: TGTGCCAGCAGCCAAGGGCCGGGGGCGAATGAGCAGTTCTTC. This gives the protein CASSQGPGANEQFF.

This rearrangement joins TRBV6-1 to TRBJ2-3, with 8 positions matching TRBD2. CDR3 length: 16 amino acids. The V segment lost 6 bases and the J segment 6 bases; nucleotides outside the gene matches: 14. From germline, CDR1 is MNHNS and CDR2 SASEGT. The CDR3 nucleotides read TGTGCCAGCAGCTCCGGACTAGCCCCTGAGGGGGATACGCAGTATTTT. Protein sequence: CASSSGLAPEGDTQYF.

Ten or more counts support this clonotype. The rearrangement joins TRBV6-2 or TRBV6-3 to TRBJ2-1; the match to TRBD1 covers 8 bases. Trimming took 7 bases from V and 6 from J; bases not matched to a gene: 8. From germline, CDR1 is MNHEY and CDR2 SVGEGT. The CDR3 totals 14 residues. In DNA, the CDR3 is TGTGCCAGCACCAGAGGACAGGGTACCAATGAGCAGTTCTTC. It encodes CASTRGQGTNEQFF.

This clonotype showed up many times. The chain uses TRBV4-1 and TRBJ2-7, with D perhaps given as TRBD1 or TRBD2 (5 bases each). The CDR3 totals 14 residues. Trimming removed 0 bases from V and 3 bases from J, with 9 bases in between. Germline lookup yields CDR1 MGHRA and CDR2 YSYEKL. CDR3 amino acids: CASSQDLGVYEQYF. Here the CDR3 DNA reads TGCGCCAGCAGCCAAGATCTGGGGGTCTACGAGCAGTACTTC.

There are many counts of this clonotype. V usage is TRBV4-2 and J usage is TRBJ2-5, with 9 bases that match TRBD2. The CDR3 has 17 residues. CDR1 and CDR2 from the germline V gene are LGHNA and YNFKEQ. J gave up 2 bases and V 0 bases, and 7 bases lay outside the gene matches. The CDR3 region is CASSQDPSGVLQETQYF. The CDR3 nucleotides are TGTGCCAGCAGCCAAGATCCTAGCGGGGTACTACAAGAGACCCAGTACTTC.

There are many counts of this clonotype. The gene calls are TRBV6-2 or TRBV6-3 and TRBJ1-1; no reliable D call. The ends were cut back, 2 bases at V and 6 bases at J, with 7 bases in the middle. The CDR3 is made up of 12 amino acids. The V gene's germline CDR1 is MNHEY and CDR2 SVGEGT. In DNA form, the CDR3 reads TGTGCCAGCAGTTACCTGGGTCCTGAAGCTTTCTTT. Its translation is CASSYLGPEAFF.

This clonotype was recorded many times. At one of its ends the junction is not consistent with the germline gene, which may arise from a read error. V is TRBV9 and J is TRBJ1-6; D gene unclear. CDR3 size: 14 residues. Germline values: CDR1 SGDLS, CDR2 YYNGEE. Here the CDR3 DNA reads TGTGCTAGCAGCGGCTCAGGCCTTAATTCACCCCTCCACTTT. Translating gives CASSGSGLNSPLHF.

The gene calls are TRBV7-3 and TRBJ1-1, with D tentatively TRBD1 (5 bases). The V and J ends lost 5 bases and 6 bases respectively, with 19 bases between them. Germline values: CDR1 SGHTA, CDR2 FQGTGA. The CDR3 runs 15 residues. The CDR3 loop is CASSHSGGGSAEAFF. In nucleotides, the CDR3 is TGTGCCAGCAGCCATTCGGGGGGGGGTTCGGCTGAAGCTTTCTTT.

This clonotype appeared many times. This chain links TRBV6-1 with TRBJ2-1, with 7 bases aligning to TRBD2. Germline-derived CDR1 and CDR2 are MNHNS and SASEGT. The V segment lost 6 bases and the J segment 9 bases; nucleotides outside the gene matches: 14. CDR3 size: 15 residues. This CDR3 reads CASSPREAGRGEQFF. The DNA of the CDR3 is TGTGCCAGCAGCCCCCGGGAGGCAGGTAGAGGTGAGCAGTTCTTC.

This clonotype was found many times. The chain links TRBV6-5 to TRBJ2-5; TRBD2 matches 10 bases. In germline, CDR1 is MNHEY, CDR2 SVGAGI. The V and J ends lost 1 base and 0 bases, in that order; junction bases with no gene match: 8. The CDR3 runs 18 residues. CDR3 sequence (DNA): TGTGCCAGCAGTTACTACTGGCAAGGACTAGCGGACCAAGAGACCCAGTACTTC. Its translation: CASSYYWQGLADQETQYF.

The table lists this clonotype with many counts. The V call is TRBV3-1, the J call TRBJ2-7; a weak D match, TRBD1 (6 bases). From germline, CDR1 is LGHDT and CDR2 YNNKEL (reference sequence). The V end lost 3 bases, the J end lost 0 bases, and 21 bases lay between the germline ends. The CDR3 has 18 residues. CDR3 DNA sequence: TGTGCCAGCAGCCACCCAACAGGGAACAGACCACGCTCCTACGAGCAGTACGTC. It is translated as CASSHPTGNRPRSYEQYV.

Only a few counts were recorded for this clonotype. This chain connects TRBV9 to TRBJ1-3; no clear D. The CDR3 runs to 15 residues. The V gene lost 0 bases and the J gene lost 0 bases, with 7 bases spanning the gap. The V gene's germline CDR1 is SGDLS and CDR2 YYNGEE. In DNA form, the CDR3 reads TGTGCCAGCAGCGTAGGGACTAGCTCTGGAAACACCATATATTTT. It codes for CASSVGTSSGNTIYF.

This clonotype was detected a few times. This rearrangement joins TRBV5-4 to TRBJ1-2; possible D gene TRBD1, 6 bases. The CDR3 contains 14 residues. Germline V gene data show CDR1 as SGHNT and CDR2 as YYREEE (reference sequence). Trimming removed 3 bases from V and 0 bases from J, with 9 bases in between. As DNA, the CDR3 is TGTGCCAGCAGCTCCGGGGGCCCTAACTATGGCTACACCTTC. Residues: CASSSGGPNYGYTF.

The CDR3 is CASSFRRDNNEQFF. DNA of the CDR3: TGTGCCAGCAGCTTCCGCAGGGATAACAATGAGCAGTTCTTC. The V and J genes are TRBV9 and TRBJ2-1; possible D gene TRBD1, 5 bases. With 4 bases removed from V and 5 bases from J, the gap between germline ends came to 13 bases. Germline CDR1 reads SGDLS; CDR2 reads YYNGEE. The length of the CDR3 is 14 residues.

The table lists this clonotype with a count of one. The J gene is TRBJ2-2, the V gene TRBV27, with a weak D call TRBD1 (6 bases). CDR3 size: 14 residues. V gave up 8 bases and J gave up 5 bases, with 15 bases separating them. Per germline, CDR1 MNHEY and CDR2 SMNVEV (reference sequence). The DNA for the CDR3 is TGTGCCAGCGGTAAAACAGGGTTTACCGGGGAGCTGTTTTTT. Protein product: CASGKTGFTGELFF.

This clonotype was found many times. The chain joins TRBV4-2 to TRBJ2-3, with D possibly being TRBD1 (6 bases). V was shortened by 3 bases and J by 5 bases, with 21 bases between the two germline ends. This CDR3 region has 17 residues. From germline, CDR1 is LGHNA and CDR2 YNFKEQ. CDR3 amino acids: CASSHPLGFRGRDTQYF. The CDR3 DNA is TGTGCCAGCAGCCACCCCCTCGGGTTCAGGGGTCGAGATACGCAGTATTTT.

In its sample, this clonotype ranks as medium-sized. The chain is built from TRBV12-3 or TRBV12-4 and TRBJ2-3; D gene uncertain. The CDR3 spans 11 residues. Between the trimmed V and J ends, which lost 2 bases and 3 bases, there was a span of 0 bases. The chain's CDR3 is CASSLTDTQYF. The CDR3 nucleotides read TGTGCCAGCAGTTTAACAGATACGCAGTATTTT.

The chain joins TRBV2 to TRBJ2-1; 14 nucleotides line up with TRBD2. Germline V gene lookup returns CDR1 SNHLY and CDR2 FYNNEI. The CDR3 length is 15 residues. V trimming: 6 bases; J trimming: 8 bases; junction bases outside the gene matches: 6. The CDR3, as DNA: TGTGCCAGCAGCGCGGGGACTAGCGGGGGTGATGAGCAGTTCTTC. As protein: CASSAGTSGGDEQFF. Complete variable domain (other parts from reference TRBV2 and TRBJ2-1): EPEVTQTPSHQVTQMGQEVILRCVPISNHLYFYWYRQILGQKVEFLVSFYNNEISEKSEIFDDQFSVERPDGSNFTLKIRSTKLEDSAMYFCASSAGTSGGDEQFFGPGTRLTVL.

The genes are TRBV15 and TRBJ2-1; D is uncertain. Trimming removed 0 bases from V and 7 bases from J, with 4 bases in between. The CDR3 is 12 residues long. Germline loops: CDR1 LNHNV, CDR2 YYDKDF (reference sequence). The CDR3 DNA reads TGTGCCACCAGCAGAGATGGGAATGAGCAGTTCTTC. Translating gives CATSRDGNEQFF.

The rearrangement uses TRBV6-1 and TRBJ1-1; the match to TRBD1 covers 7 bases. The V gene end was trimmed by 6 bases and the J gene end by 1 base; junction bases not matched to a gene: 5. Germline V gives CDR1 MNHNS, CDR2 SASEGT. The CDR3 length is 14 residues. CDR3 DNA: TGTGCCAGCAGCAGACAGGGCGGGAACACTGAAGCTTTCTTT. This gives the protein CASSRQGGNTEAFF.

At least ten counts were recorded for this clonotype. The V and J genes are TRBV12-5 and TRBJ2-5, with a possible D match to TRBD1 (5 bases). The CDR3 loop spans 14 amino acids. Germline CDR1 is LGHNT and CDR2 is FRNRAP. V lost 1 base, J lost 6 bases, and 12 bases lay in between. CDR3 bases: TGTGCTAGTGGTTTGGCCTCAGGGATTAAGACCCAGTACTTC. Encoded protein: CASGLASGIKTQYF.